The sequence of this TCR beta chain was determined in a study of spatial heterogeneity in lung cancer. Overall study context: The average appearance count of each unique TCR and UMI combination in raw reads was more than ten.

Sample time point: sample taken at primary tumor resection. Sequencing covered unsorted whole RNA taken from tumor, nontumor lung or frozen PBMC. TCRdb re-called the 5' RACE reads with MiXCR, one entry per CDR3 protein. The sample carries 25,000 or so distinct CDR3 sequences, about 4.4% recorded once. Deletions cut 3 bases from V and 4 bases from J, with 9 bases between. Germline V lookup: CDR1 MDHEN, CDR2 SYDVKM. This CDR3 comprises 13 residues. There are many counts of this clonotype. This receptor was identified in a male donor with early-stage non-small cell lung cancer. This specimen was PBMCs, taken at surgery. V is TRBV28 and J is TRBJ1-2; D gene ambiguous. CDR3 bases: TGTGCCAGCAGTTTCCAACAGATCTATGGCTACACCTTC. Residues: CASSFQQIYGYTF.